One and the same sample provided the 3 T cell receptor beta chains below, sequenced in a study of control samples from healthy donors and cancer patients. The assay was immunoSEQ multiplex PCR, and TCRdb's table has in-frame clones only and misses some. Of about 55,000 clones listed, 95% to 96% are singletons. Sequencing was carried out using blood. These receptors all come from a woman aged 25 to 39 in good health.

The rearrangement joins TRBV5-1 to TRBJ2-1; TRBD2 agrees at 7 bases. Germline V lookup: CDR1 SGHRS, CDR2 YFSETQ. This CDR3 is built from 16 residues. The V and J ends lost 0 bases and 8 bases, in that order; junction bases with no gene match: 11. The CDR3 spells CASSLGGAGDGYEQFF. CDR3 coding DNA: TGCGCCAGCAGCTTGGGGGGCGCGGGAGATGGGTATGAGCAGTTCTTC.

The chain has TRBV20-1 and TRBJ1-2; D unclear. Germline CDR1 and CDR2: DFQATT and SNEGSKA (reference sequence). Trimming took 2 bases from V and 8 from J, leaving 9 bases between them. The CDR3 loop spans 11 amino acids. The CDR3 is CSARWGNGYTF. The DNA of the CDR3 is TGCAGTGCTAGATGGGGAAACGGCTACACCTTC.

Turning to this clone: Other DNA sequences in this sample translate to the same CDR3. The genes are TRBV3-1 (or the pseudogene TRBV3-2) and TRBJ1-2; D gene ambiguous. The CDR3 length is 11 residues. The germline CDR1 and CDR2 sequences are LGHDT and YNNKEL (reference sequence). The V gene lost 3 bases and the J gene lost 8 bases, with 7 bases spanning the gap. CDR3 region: CASSQGSGYTF. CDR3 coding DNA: TGTGCCAGCAGCCAGGGGTCGGGCTACACCTTC.